The rows below give T cell receptor beta chains drawn from one sample of a study of blood T cell repertoires in COVID-19. Repertoires were generated with immunoSEQ multiplex PCR, while TCRdb's copy carries only in-frame clones and drops some. The sample includes 55,000 to 80,000 clones, more than 75% seen only once; the top ten take approximately 1%. Input material: peripheral blood. The origin of the receptors is a man between 65 and 85 years old with acute or convalescent COVID-19. The CDR3 runs from the conserved cysteine through the conserved F or W. The D gene is left open where the match is weak. Clone size is not always given. Where it is, it says once, few, many or a class for expanded clones.

j_call	d_call	v_call	clone_size	cdr3_length	cdr3_nt	cdr3_aa
TRBJ2-1	NA	TRBV7-9	NA	12	TGTGCCAGCAGCTTAATATCGGGATCATGGTTCTTC	CASSLISGSWFF
TRBJ2-7	NA	TRBV19	NA	14	TGTGCCAGTAGTATAAGGACAGATACCTACGAGCAGTACTTC	CASSIRTDTYEQYF
TRBJ2-4	TRBD2	TRBV28	NA	16	TGTGCCAGCAGTTCCCCGTTAGCGGGAGGGTTGAACATTCAGTACTTC	CASSSPLAGGLNIQYF
TRBJ1-2	TRBD1	TRBV5-1	NA	13	TGCGCCAGCAGCTTAGGGACAGGGAACGGCTACACCTTC	CASSLGTGNGYTF
TRBJ2-2	NA	TRBV6-4	once	15	TGTGCCAGCAGTAGGGACATTGGGTCAACCGGGGAGCTGTTTTTT	CASSRDIGSTGELFF
TRBJ2-7	NA	TRBV6-5	NA	13	TGTGCCACTAAAATCAGGGGTCCCTACGAGCAGTACTTC	CATKIRGPYEQYF
TRBJ1-5	TRBD1	TRBV28	NA	15	TGTGCCATCCGACAGGGCACTTCGGGGAATCAGCCCCAGCATTTT	CAIRQGTSGNQPQHF
TRBJ2-3	TRBD2	TRBV19	NA	17	TGTGCCAGTAGTTCGATTGGGGCAGCGGGAAGACCAGATACGCAGTATTTT	CASSSIGAAGRPDTQYF
TRBJ1-2	NA	TRBV9	NA	13	TGTGCCAGCAGCGTGCAGGGGAGCTATGGCTACACCTTC	CASSVQGSYGYTF
TRBJ2-5	NA	TRBV20-1	NA	14	TGCAGTGCTAGTCCTACTCTGTACCAAGAGACCCAGTACTTC	CSASPTLYQETQYF
TRBJ1-4	NA	TRBV15	NA	15	TGTGCCACCAGCAGAGATAAGTGGGGGGATGAAAAACTGTTTTTT	CATSRDKWGDEKLFF